This T cell receptor (beta chain) was retrieved from a study of T cells in Graves' hyperthyroidism and ophthalmopathy (dated by TCRdb to the late 2010s). Regarding the research as a whole: Peripheral blood samples were taken at the time of initial diagnosis, prior to any treatment. In more than 5 Graves' hyperthyroidism patients, the study also compared T-cell repertoires from thyroid tissue with T-cell repertoires from blood. For training and testing, the 100 or so patients in the discovery cohort were randomly divided in a 7:3 ratio. TCR V-J signatures able to tell the groups apart were searched for in a discovery cohort of some 97 patients, of whom more than 40 had Graves' ophthalmopathy and 57 had stable Graves' hyperthyroidism. TCR Vbeta CDR3 sequencing of 120 to 150 peripheral blood samples (43 ophthalmopathy, about 80 hyperthyroidism and roughly 17 progressor patients) is reported in the paper. Prospective prediction of ophthalmopathy was tested in an independent validation cohort of approximately 18 hyperthyroidism patients and 15 to 17 patients who later progressed to ophthalmopathy. Following sampling, methimazole starting at 30 mg daily was given to hyperthyroidism patients, and high-dose intravenous methylprednisolone was given to ophthalmopathy patients.

Results the study describes overall, beyond this receptor: Sample size was not statistically predetermined, and blinding of investigators to group allocation was not performed. In validation, the model predicted progression to ophthalmopathy with just under 71% sensitivity and approximately 72% specificity, a median of about six months before onset. In cross-validation, a model built on a 13 V-J signature told ophthalmopathy apart from stable hyperthyroidism with just under 90% sensitivity and about 81% specificity, and in testing the same model reached 80%/75%. Most expanded thyroid clonotypes (frequency above 0.001) were also found in blood, which suggests that blood repertoires may mirror thyroid immune responses.

This clonotype turned up a few times. Its cognate antigen has yet to be identified. Base-call qualities are not available, and no considerably larger clone is one nucleotide away. In the ophthalmopathy patients, disease was moderately to severely active, with a Clinical Activity Score of 3 or more, a NOSPECS grade of 4 or more, and a duration of less than 3 months. Any patient with an uncontrolled infection, another autoimmune disease, pregnancy or lactation was excluded. Diagnoses were established on the basis of clinical symptoms, serum thyroxine and TRAb, thyroid ultrasound, and orbital computed tomography. Ficoll-Paque density gradient centrifugation was used to isolate PBMCs from 10 ml of fresh peripheral blood. Total RNA was extracted with Trizol reagent, and quality was checked on an Agilent 2100 Bioanalyzer. The TCR beta CDR3 regions were amplified from the RNA transcripts. The TCR CDR3 was subjected to a first round of RT-PCR using the HTBI primer set and the Qiagen OneStep RT-PCR kit. Libraries were constructed in a second round of multiplex PCR, after which size selection and purification were performed. Libraries were sequenced paired-end with 100 bp reads on an Illumina HiSeq2000. As for the original processing: Raw data were processed with SOAPnuke, discarding reads with adapters, uncalled bases, mean Phred below 15, or no exact constant-primer or identifier match. High-quality paired reads were merged using COPE v1.2.5, and each unique nucleotide sequence was defined as a clonotype. Clonotypes were aligned to IMGT TRBV, TRBD and TRBJ reference segments using MiTCR v1.1. The analysis included only V-J combinations with a frequency above 0.0001, which together covered more than 99% of the repertoires. The TCS score was defined as the ratio of F50 (clonal expansion) to E x V (chaos), calculated using BLOSUM62-based TCRdist between CDR3 peptides within each V-J. Welch's t-statistics and random forest reduced some 510 V-J features to roughly 13, which were used in a naive Bayes classifier (R e1071). TCRdb reran the public reads through fastp at Q25 and MiXCR, keeping productive beta chains. Duplicate CDR3 protein sequences are folded into a single record with the most common DNA and genes. TCRdb, not the original authors, processed these V and J calls. The sample table shows around 570,000 distinct CDR3 sequences, and less than 20% are seen once. Clones ranked in the top ten supply 40% to 50% of the sample.

Measured from the cysteine to the phenylalanine, the CDR3 is 17 residues long. CDR3 DNA only is kept here, 51 bases in frame from base 1. As encoded in the germline V gene, CDR1 is SGHVS while CDR2 is FQNEAQ. Between the V and J ends, shortened by 3 bases and 1 base respectively, the junction contains 13 bases. The rearrangement combines TRBV7-8 with TRBJ1-6, with the D gene not clear enough to name. Sequencing was performed on blood. This TCR was recovered from a man aged 35 to 55 with Graves' ophthalmopathy. The DNA sequence is as follows: TGTGCCAGCAGCTTTTCGTGGGGTGGTTCCTATAATTCACCCCTCCACTTT. This gives the protein CASSFSWGGSYNSPLHF.